What follows are 14 T cell receptor beta chains derived from one specimen sequenced in a study of blood T cell repertoires in COVID-19. TCRdb's table, derived via immunoSEQ multiplex PCR, lists solely in-frame clones and lacks some. The repertoire includes 200,000 or so clones, about 91% of them detected once, and 2% to 2.5% sits in the top ten. The sample taken for sequencing was PBMCs or T cells enriched from blood (not recorded which). Receptors were obtained from a woman in her 40s with acute COVID-19.

This clone was found once. The chain carries TRBV19 and TRBJ1-6; D is unresolved. Trimming left V 1 base short and J 11 bases short, with 18 bases between. This CDR3 is built from 16 residues. Germline V gives CDR1 LNHDA, CDR2 SQIVND (reference sequence). CDR3 region: CASSIAPVAVRAPLHF. CDR3 nucleotides: TGTGCCAGTAGTATAGCCCCGGTAGCGGTAAGGGCACCCCTCCACTTT.

DNA of the CDR3: TGTGCCAGCAGTTTCAACTTCAGGGGACACTATGGCTACACCTTC. Protein: CASSFNFRGHYGYTF. The genes are TRBV6-2 or TRBV6-3 and TRBJ1-2; weak D call: TRBD1 (6 bases). Germline lookup yields CDR1 MNHEY and CDR2 SVGEGT. The CDR3 consists of 15 residues. Trimming shortened V by 4 bases and J by 3 bases, and 15 bases separated the two germline ends.

This sequence joins TRBV5-1 and TRBJ1-1, with D tentatively TRBD1 (5 bases). This CDR3 comprises 16 residues. V was clipped by 3 bases and J by 2 bases, with 17 bases between them. Germline V CDR1 and CDR2: SGHRS, YFSETQ. The CDR3 sequence: CASSWTRGDINTEAFF. CDR3 DNA sequence: TGCGCCAGCAGCTGGACAAGGGGTGATATCAACACTGAAGCTTTCTTT.

This clone was detected only a few times. The rearrangement joins TRBV19 to TRBJ1-1; tentative D call: TRBD1 (6 bases). CDR1 is LNHDA and CDR2 is SQIVND in the germline V gene (reference sequence). V was trimmed by 1 base and J by 4 bases, leaving 16 bases between them. CDR3 size: 16 residues. The CDR3, as DNA: TGTGCCAGTAGTATAGGTTCCCCAGGGGCGCGCACTGAAGCTTTCTTT. Amino acid sequence: CASSIGSPGARTEAFF.

The rearrangement links TRBV3-1 (or the pseudogene TRBV3-2) to TRBJ1-6; TRBD1 is a possible D gene (5 bases). The CDR3 runs 14 residues. Deletions cut 1 base from V and 10 bases from J, with 11 bases between. In germline, CDR1 is LGHDT, CDR2 YNNKEL (reference sequence). The CDR3 protein is CASSQGAGKSPLHF. Here the CDR3 DNA reads TGTGCCAGCAGCCAAGGGGCAGGGAAGTCACCCCTCCACTTT.

The genes are TRBV19 and TRBJ1-1; D may be TRBD1 (6 bases). Germline V gene sequence: CDR1 LNHDA, CDR2 SQIVND (reference sequence). V lost 7 bases, J lost 3 bases, and 15 bases lay in between. The CDR3 has 14 amino acids. CDR3 DNA: TGTGCCAGTACCACAACCCCAGGGGACACTGAAGCTTTCTTT. This sequence encodes CASTTTPGDTEAFF.

The chain is built from TRBV18 and TRBJ1-3, with D perhaps matching TRBD1 (5 bases). Per the germline V gene, CDR1 is KGHSH and CDR2 is LQKENI. V lost 5 bases and J lost 0, with 20 bases in between. The CDR3 has 18 residues. DNA for the CDR3: TGTGCCAGCTCAGCGACAGTTTTCCCGAACCCCTCTGGAAACACCATATATTTT. This sequence encodes CASSATVFPNPSGNTIYF.

The sample holds a few counts of this clone. The J gene is TRBJ2-1, the V gene TRBV14, with TRBD2 matching over 11 bases. V dropped 1 base and J dropped 4; count of bases not matched to a gene: 3. The CDR3 totals 16 residues. Germline values: CDR1 SGHDN, CDR2 FVKESK. The CDR3 protein is CASSQGSGRAYNEQFF. CDR3 DNA sequence: TGTGCCAGCAGCCAAGGTAGCGGGAGGGCTTACAATGAGCAGTTCTTC.

The chain is built from TRBV9 and TRBJ1-2; D may be TRBD1 (6 bases). Germline loops: CDR1 SGDLS, CDR2 YYNGEE. CDR3 length equals 12 residues. The V end lost 3 bases, the J end lost 6 bases, and 9 bases lay between the germline ends. The CDR3 spells CASSAGAHGYTF. The CDR3 DNA follows: TGTGCCAGCAGCGCAGGGGCTCATGGCTACACCTTC.

In this sample, this clone turned up once. The chain carries TRBV5-1 and TRBJ1-4; 8 bases map to TRBD1. Germline lookup yields CDR1 SGHRS and CDR2 YFSETQ. The V gene end was trimmed by 5 bases and the J gene end by 2 bases; junction bases not matched to a gene: 8. The CDR3 totals 16 residues. DNA for the CDR3: TGCGCCAGCAGACAGACAGGGGACCCCACTAATGAAAAACTGTTTTTT. The encoded protein is CASRQTGDPTNEKLFF.

This clone came up once. This sequence joins TRBV5-5 and TRBJ1-2; 12 nucleotides align to TRBD1. CDR1 is SGHKS and CDR2 is YYEKEE in the germline V gene (reference sequence). This CDR3 has 17 residues. Trimming at V came to 0 bases and at J to 8 bases, leaving 11 bases not matched to a gene. CDR3 amino acids: CASSLAGTGGVLLGYTF. The CDR3 nucleotides read TGTGCCAGCAGCTTGGCCGGGACAGGGGGCGTGTTGTTGGGCTACACCTTC.

The chain joins TRBV11-2 to TRBJ1-5; D not resolved. V was trimmed by 2 bases and J by 2 bases, leaving 13 bases between them. Germline CDR1 reads SGHAT; CDR2 reads FQNNGV. The CDR3 runs 16 residues. The CDR3 DNA reads as TGTGCCAGCAGCTTATTCCCCGGCGAGGGCAATCAGCCCCAGCATTTT. It translates to CASSLFPGEGNQPQHF.

The rearrangement uses TRBV6-1 and TRBJ2-7, with D possibly being TRBD1 (5 bases). The germline CDR1 and CDR2 sequences are MNHNS and SASEGT. CDR3 length: 15 amino acids. V was clipped by 0 bases and J by 2 bases, with 11 bases between them. The CDR3 coding sequence is TGTGCCAGCAGTGAAGCGCCGGACACGGCCTACGAGCAGTACTTC. Its protein product is CASSEAPDTAYEQYF.

On this clone itself: Sequence at one end of the junction differs from germline and may be a read error. V usage is TRBV5-1 and J usage is TRBJ2-5; the D gene is possibly TRBD2 (7 bases). The CDR3 consists of 14 residues. The germline V gene encodes CDR1 SGHRS and CDR2 YFSETQ. CDR3 in amino acids: CASCLGGGGGTIHF. The CDR3 region has the DNA TGCGCCAGCTGCTTGGGGGGCGGCGGGGGAACAATACACTTC.